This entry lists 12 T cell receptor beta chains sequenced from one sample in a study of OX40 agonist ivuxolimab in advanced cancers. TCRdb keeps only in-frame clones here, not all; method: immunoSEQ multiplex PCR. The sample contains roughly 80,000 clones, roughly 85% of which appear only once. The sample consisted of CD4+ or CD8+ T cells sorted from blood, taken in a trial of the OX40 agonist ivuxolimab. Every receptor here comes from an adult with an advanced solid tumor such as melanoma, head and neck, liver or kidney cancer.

The CDR3 DNA follows: TGTGCCAGTTCCCAGAGCACGATTGGGGAAAAACTGTTTTTT. Translation gives CASSQSTIGEKLFF. The chain joins TRBV19 to TRBJ1-4; D is unclear. From germline, CDR1 is LNHDA and CDR2 SQIVND (reference sequence). V was cut by 8 bases and J by 8 bases, with 18 bases left in between. This CDR3 region has 14 residues.

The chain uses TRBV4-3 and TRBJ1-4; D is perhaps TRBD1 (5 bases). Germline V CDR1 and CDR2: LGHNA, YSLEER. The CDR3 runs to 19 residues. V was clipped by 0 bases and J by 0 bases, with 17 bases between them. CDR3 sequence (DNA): TGCGCCAGCAGCCAAGATGTTCCGGGGCGATTTTCAACTAATGAAAAACTGTTTTTT. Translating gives CASSQDVPGRFSTNEKLFF.

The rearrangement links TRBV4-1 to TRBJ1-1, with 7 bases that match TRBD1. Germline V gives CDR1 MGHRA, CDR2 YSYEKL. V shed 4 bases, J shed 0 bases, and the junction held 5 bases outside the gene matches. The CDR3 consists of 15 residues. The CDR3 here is CASSLTGLMNTEAFF. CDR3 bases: TGCGCCAGCAGCCTGACAGGGCTAATGAACACTGAAGCTTTCTTT.

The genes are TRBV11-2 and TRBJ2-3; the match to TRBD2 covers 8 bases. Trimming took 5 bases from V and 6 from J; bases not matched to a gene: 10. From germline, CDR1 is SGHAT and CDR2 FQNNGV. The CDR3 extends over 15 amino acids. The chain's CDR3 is CASSHPGGAGDTQYF. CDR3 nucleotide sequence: TGTGCCAGCAGCCACCCCGGGGGGGCAGGGGATACGCAGTATTTT.

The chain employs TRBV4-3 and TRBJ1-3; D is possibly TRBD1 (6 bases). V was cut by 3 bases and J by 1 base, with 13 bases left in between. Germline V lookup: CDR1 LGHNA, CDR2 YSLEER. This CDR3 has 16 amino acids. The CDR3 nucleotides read TGCGCCAGCAGCCAGCAACAGGGAGGTTCTGGAAACACCATATATTTT. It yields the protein CASSQQQGGSGNTIYF.

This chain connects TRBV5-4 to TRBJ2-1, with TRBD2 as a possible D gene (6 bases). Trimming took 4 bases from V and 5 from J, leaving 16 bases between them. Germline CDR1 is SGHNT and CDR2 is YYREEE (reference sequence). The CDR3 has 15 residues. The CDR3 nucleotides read TGTGCCAGCAGCCTTTTTGGAGGGGCGAACAATGAGCAGTTCTTC. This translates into CASSLFGGANNEQFF.

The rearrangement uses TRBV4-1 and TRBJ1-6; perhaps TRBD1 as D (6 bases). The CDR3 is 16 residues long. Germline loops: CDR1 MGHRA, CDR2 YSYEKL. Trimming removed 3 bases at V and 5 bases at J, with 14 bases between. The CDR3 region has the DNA TGCGCCAGCAGCCACACCGAGAGGGGGGATAATTCACCCCTCCACTTT. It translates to CASSHTERGDNSPLHF.

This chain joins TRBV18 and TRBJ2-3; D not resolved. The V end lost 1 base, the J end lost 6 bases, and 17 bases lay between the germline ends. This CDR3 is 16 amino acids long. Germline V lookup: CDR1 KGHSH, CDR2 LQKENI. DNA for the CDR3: TGTGCCAGCTCACCACGAAGTTCAGGCCCTACCGATACGCAGTATTTT. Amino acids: CASSPRSSGPTDTQYF.

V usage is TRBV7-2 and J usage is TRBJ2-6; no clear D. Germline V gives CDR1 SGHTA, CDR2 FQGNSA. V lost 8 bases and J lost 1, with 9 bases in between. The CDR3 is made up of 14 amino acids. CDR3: CASGINSGANVLTF. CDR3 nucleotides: TGTGCCAGCGGTATTAATTCTGGGGCCAACGTCCTGACTTTC.

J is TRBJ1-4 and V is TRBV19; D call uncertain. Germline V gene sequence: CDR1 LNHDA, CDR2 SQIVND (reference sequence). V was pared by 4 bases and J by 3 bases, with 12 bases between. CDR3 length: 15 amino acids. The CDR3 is CASSSRSPANEKLFF. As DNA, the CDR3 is TGTGCCAGTAGTAGCAGGAGCCCCGCTAATGAAAAACTGTTTTTT.

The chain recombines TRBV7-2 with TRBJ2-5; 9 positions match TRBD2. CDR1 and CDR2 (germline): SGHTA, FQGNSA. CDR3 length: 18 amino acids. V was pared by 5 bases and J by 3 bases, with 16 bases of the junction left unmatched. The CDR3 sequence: CASSRAGTSWGGEETQYF. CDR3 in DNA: TGTGCCAGCAGCAGAGCCGGGACTAGCTGGGGCGGGGAAGAGACCCAGTACTTC.

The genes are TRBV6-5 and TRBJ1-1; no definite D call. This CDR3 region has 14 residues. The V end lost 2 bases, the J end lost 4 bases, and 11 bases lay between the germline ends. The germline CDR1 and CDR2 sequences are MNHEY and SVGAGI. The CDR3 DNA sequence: TGTGCCAGCAGTTACAGAGGGTTCGGCACTGAAGCTTTCTTT. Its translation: CASSYRGFGTEAFF.